This TCR beta chain stems from a study of T cell responses to AZD1222 COVID-19 vaccine. This CDR3 is 16 amino acids long. From germline, CDR1 is SGHVS and CDR2 FQNEAQ. V lost 5 bases to trimming and J lost 3 bases; unmatched junction nucleotides: 12. TCRdb keeps only in-frame clones here, not all; method: immunoSEQ multiplex PCR. The sample carries fewer than 110,000 clones, about 90% recorded once. The TCR was taken from an adult in good health. The sequencing here drew on peripheral blood, taken on day 0 of AZD1222 vaccination. This chain joins TRBV7-8 and TRBJ2-5; TRBD1 aligns across 7 bases. The CDR3 DNA reads TGTGCCAGCAGCCAAAATGGAGCGACAGGGAAAGAGACCCAGTACTTC. Translating gives CASSQNGATGKETQYF.